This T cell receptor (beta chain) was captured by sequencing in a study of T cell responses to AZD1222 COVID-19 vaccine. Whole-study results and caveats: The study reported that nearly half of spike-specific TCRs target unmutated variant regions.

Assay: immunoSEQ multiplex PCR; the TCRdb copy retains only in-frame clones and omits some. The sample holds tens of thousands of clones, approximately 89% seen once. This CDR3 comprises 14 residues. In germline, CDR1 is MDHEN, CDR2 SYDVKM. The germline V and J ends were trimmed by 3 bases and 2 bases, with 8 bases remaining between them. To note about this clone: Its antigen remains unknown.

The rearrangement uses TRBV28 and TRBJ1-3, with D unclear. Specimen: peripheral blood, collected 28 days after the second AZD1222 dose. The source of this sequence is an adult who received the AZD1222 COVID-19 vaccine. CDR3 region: CASSFRNAGNTIYF. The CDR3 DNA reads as TGTGCCAGCAGTTTCAGGAACGCTGGAAACACCATATATTTT.